This T cell receptor beta chain stems from a study of shared clonotypes between healthy human individuals. The germline V gene has CDR1 SGHRS and CDR2 YFSETQ. CDR3 length: 19 residues. V was clipped by 5 bases and J by 0 bases; unmatched bases: 15. Using roughly 180 ng DNA, 30,000 to 35,000 T cell genomes, the sorted-subset replicate PCRs were run. Clones were read by immunoSEQ multiplex PCR, and TCRdb kept only the in-frame ones, dropping some. The sample includes 2.5 million or so clones, approximately 92% seen only once; the top ten take around 0.14%. Sequenced sample: naive CD4+ T cells sorted from blood. Subset described: CD45RA+ positively selected. The chain joins TRBV5-1 to TRBJ2-1, with 9 bases that match TRBD1. The TCR originated in a man aged 18 to 29 in good health. In DNA form, the CDR3 reads TGCGCCAGCAGTTCGGGACAGGGCACCCCCAGGAGCTCCTACAATGAGCAGTTCTTC. As protein: CASSSGQGTPRSSYNEQFF. Complete variable domain (other parts from reference TRBV5-1 and TRBJ2-1): KAGVTQTPRYLIKTRGQQVTLSCSPISGHRSVSWYQQTPGQGLQFLFEYFSETQRNKGNFPGRFSGRQFSNSRSEMNVSTLELGDSALYLCASSSGQGTPRSSYNEQFFGPGTRLTVL.